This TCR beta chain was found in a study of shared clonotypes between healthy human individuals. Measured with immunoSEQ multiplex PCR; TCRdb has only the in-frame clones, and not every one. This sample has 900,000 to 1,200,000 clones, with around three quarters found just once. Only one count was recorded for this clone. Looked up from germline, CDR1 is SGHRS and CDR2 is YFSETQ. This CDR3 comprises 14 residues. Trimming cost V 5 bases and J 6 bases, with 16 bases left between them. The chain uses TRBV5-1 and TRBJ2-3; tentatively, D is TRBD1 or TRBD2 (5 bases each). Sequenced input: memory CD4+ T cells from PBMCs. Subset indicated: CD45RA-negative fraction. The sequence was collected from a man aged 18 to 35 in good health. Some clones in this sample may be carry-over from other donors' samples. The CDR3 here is CASSSEGFVDTQYF. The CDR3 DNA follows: TGCGCCAGCAGTTCTGAGGGGTTTGTCGATACGCAGTATTTT.